What follows are 9 T cell receptor beta chains derived from one specimen sequenced in a study of cytomegalovirus exposure and HLA in healthy donors. The primer mix had 60 Vbeta and 13 Jbeta primers. Data came from immunoSEQ multiplex PCR; TCRdb stores just in-frame clones and leaves some out. The table shows about 93,000 clones, with less than 80% occurring only once. The sample taken for sequencing was PBMCs. The receptors originated from a boy aged 5-17 years in good health and CMV-seropositive.

The chain is built from TRBV5-1 and TRBJ2-6, with unresolved D. The germline gives CDR1 SGHRS, CDR2 YFSETQ. The CDR3 contains 16 residues. The V gene lost 2 bases and the J gene lost 0 bases, with 9 bases spanning the gap. The CDR3 bases are TGCGCCAGCAGCTTAGAGCTAAACTCTGGGGCCAACGTCCTGACTTTC. The encoded protein is CASSLELNSGANVLTF. Drawing the rest from reference TRBV5-1 and TRBJ2-6, the complete variable domain is KAGVTQTPRYLIKTRGQQVTLSCSPISGHRSVSWYQQTPGQGLQFLFEYFSETQRNKGNFPGRFSGRQFSNSRSEMNVSTLELGDSALYLCASSLELNSGANVLTFGAGSRLTVL.

V and J are TRBV7-3 and TRBJ1-1, with a possible D match to TRBD1 (5 bases). The CDR3 runs to 13 residues. Trimming left V 5 bases short and J 4 bases short, with 11 bases between. Germline CDR1 and CDR2: SGHTA and FQGTGA. The CDR3 region has the DNA TGTGCCAGCAGCGCTCAGGGAGGCACTGAAGCTTTCTTT. It encodes CASSAQGGTEAFF.

This chain joins TRBV4-2 and TRBJ2-3; 7 bases fit TRBD2. The germline V gene has CDR1 LGHNA and CDR2 YNFKEQ. The length of the CDR3 is 13 residues. V dropped 4 bases and J dropped 5; count of bases not matched to a gene: 3. CDR3 bases: TGTGCCAGCAGCCCACCGGGAGGAGATACGCAGTATTTT. Protein sequence: CASSPPGGDTQYF.

There are a few counts of this clone. CDR3 protein: CASSSKPGLAGNEQFF. CDR3 nucleotide sequence: TGTGCCAGCAGCTCAAAACCGGGACTAGCAGGGAATGAGCAGTTCTTC. This chain links TRBV7-6 with TRBJ2-1, with TRBD2 identical over 9 bases. The CDR3 is 16 residues long. Germline values: CDR1 SGHVS, CDR2 FNYEAQ. J lost 7 bases, V lost 4 bases, and 11 bases had no gene match.

The chain links TRBV6-5 to TRBJ1-1; possibly TRBD1 for D (5 bases). V lost 10 bases and J lost 1, with 10 bases in between. Germline V CDR1 and CDR2: MNHEY, SVGAGI. CDR3 length: 12 amino acids. The chain's CDR3 is CATKGWNTEAFF. In DNA form, the CDR3 reads TGTGCCACCAAGGGGTGGAACACTGAAGCTTTCTTT.

This clone was seen a single time. The chain employs TRBV4-1 and TRBJ2-2, with 11 bases aligning to TRBD2. J lost 5 bases, V lost 6 bases, and 8 bases had no gene match. CDR1 is MGHRA and CDR2 is YSYEKL in the germline V gene. The CDR3 consists of 16 residues. CDR3 amino acids: CASRLSGGAGTGELFF. The CDR3 DNA is TGCGCCAGCAGACTTAGCGGGGGGGCGGGTACCGGGGAGCTGTTTTTT.

The chain links TRBV6-5 to TRBJ1-1, with a tentative D call TRBD1 (6 bases). The CDR3 consists of 16 residues. V lost 0 bases to trimming and J lost 1 base, with 12 bases between them. Germline CDR1 and CDR2: MNHEY and SVGAGI. This CDR3 is CASSYSGDTWNTEAFF. The CDR3 bases are TGTGCCAGCAGTTACTCCGGGGACACCTGGAACACTGAAGCTTTCTTT.

The gene calls are TRBV15 and TRBJ2-7; TRBD2 matches at 8 bases. From germline, CDR1 is LNHNV and CDR2 YYDKDF (reference sequence). This CDR3 has 14 amino acids. V gave up 0 bases and J gave up 3 bases; unmatched junction bases: 1. The CDR3: CATSRDAGGYEQYF. In nucleotides, the CDR3 is TGTGCCACCAGCAGAGATGCGGGGGGCTACGAGCAGTACTTC.

V gene TRBV19 combines with J gene TRBJ2-3; 13 nucleotides line up with TRBD2. Germline trimming cut 4 bases from V and 10 bases from J; bases unmatched to any gene: 17. CDR3 length: 18 residues. Germline CDR1 and CDR2: LNHDA and SQIVND (reference sequence). In DNA form, the CDR3 reads TGTGCCAGTAGTACCTCGAGGGAGACAGGACTAGCGGGAGCCGCGCAGTATTTT. Its protein product is CASSTSRETGLAGAAQYF.